This T cell receptor (beta chain) was recovered during a study of blood T cell repertoires in COVID-19. On the study more broadly: Samples taken during acute and convalescent COVID-19 were collected in the United States, Italy and Spain. Nucleic acid was either cDNA or gDNA, and it came from T cells, B-cell-depleted T cells, or PBMCs.

The CDR3 is made up of 13 amino acids. V was trimmed by 6 bases and J by 4 bases, leaving 12 bases between them. The germline CDR1 and CDR2 sequences are MNHEY and SVGEGT. In the authors' methods: Reference gene primer amplification in the assay estimated nucleated cell counts. Method: immunoSEQ multiplex PCR; TCRdb's copy keeps in-frame clones and lacks some. V and J calls and clone size are copied from that table; D and trimming were computed from the DNA. The table has roughly 320,000 clones, 65% to 90% seen once. The chain employs TRBV6-2 or TRBV6-3 and TRBJ2-5; D call uncertain. This sequence was found in a human donor in a cohort sampled during active COVID-19. Sample: peripheral blood. This CDR3 is CASSRQFGETQYF. CDR3 in DNA: TGTGCCAGCAGCCGACAATTCGGAGAGACCCAGTACTTC.